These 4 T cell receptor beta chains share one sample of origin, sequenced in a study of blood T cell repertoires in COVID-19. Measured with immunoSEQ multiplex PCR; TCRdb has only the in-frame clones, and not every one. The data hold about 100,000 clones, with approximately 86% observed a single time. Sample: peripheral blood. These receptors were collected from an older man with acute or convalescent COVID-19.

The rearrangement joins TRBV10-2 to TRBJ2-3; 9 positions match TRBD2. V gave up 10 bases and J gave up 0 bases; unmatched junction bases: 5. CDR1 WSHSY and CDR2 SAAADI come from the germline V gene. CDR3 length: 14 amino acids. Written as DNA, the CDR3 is TGCGCCATCTCAGCGGGAGGCAGCACAGATACGCAGTATTTT. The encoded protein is CAISAGGSTDTQYF.

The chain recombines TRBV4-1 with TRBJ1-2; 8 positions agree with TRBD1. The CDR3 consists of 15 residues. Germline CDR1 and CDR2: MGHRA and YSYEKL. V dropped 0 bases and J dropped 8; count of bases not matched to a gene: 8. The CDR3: CASSQDLSGGEGYTF. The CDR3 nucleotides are TGCGCCAGCAGCCAAGATCTGTCAGGGGGCGAAGGCTACACCTTC.

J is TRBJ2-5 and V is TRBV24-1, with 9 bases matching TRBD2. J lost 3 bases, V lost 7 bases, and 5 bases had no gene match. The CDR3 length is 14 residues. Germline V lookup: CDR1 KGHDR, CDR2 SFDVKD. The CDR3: CATRGTSREETQYF. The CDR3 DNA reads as TGTGCCACCAGGGGGACTAGCAGAGAAGAGACCCAGTACTTC.

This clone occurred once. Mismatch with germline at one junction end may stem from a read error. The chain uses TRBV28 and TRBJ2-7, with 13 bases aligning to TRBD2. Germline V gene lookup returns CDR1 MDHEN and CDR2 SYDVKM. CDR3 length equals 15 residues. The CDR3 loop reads CASSIPGLAGYWPSF. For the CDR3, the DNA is TGTGCCAGCAGTATACCGGGACTAGCGGGATATTGGCCATCTTTC.